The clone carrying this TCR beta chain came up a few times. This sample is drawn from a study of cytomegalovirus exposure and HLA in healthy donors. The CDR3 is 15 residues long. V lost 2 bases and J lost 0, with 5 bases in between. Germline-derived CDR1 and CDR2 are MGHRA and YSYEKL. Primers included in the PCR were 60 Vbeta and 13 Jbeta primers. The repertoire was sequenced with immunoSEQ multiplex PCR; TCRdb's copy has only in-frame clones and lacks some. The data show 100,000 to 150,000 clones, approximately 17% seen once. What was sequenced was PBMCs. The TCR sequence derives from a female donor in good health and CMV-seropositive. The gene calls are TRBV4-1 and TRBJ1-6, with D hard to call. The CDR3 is CASSQPVSYNSPLHF. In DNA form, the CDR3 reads TGCGCCAGCAGCCAACCAGTCTCCTATAATTCACCCCTCCACTTT.